This T cell receptor (beta chain) was identified in a study of blood T cells in healthy people across ages. Study-wide results and caveats: TCR beta diversity per million T cells fell roughly linearly with age.

This clonotype was observed many times. Its target is unknown. Trimming left V 5 bases short and J 5 bases short, with 19 bases between. This CDR3 has 15 amino acids. From germline, CDR1 is MNHNY and CDR2 SVGAGI (reference sequence). A second PCR, run for roughly 6 to 11 cycles, used a sample-barcoded 5' primer plus a J-beta primer mix. TCRdb fed the 5' RACE reads into MiXCR, producing one record per CDR3 protein. Of about 700,000 distinct CDR3 sequences listed, around 32% are singletons. Material for sequencing was blood. The TCR comes from a woman aged 80 or older in good health. V and J are TRBV6-6 and TRBJ2-7; D is perhaps TRBD1 or TRBD2 (6 bases each). As DNA, the CDR3 is TGTGCCAGCAGTCCATCCGGGGGCTCTGGGAACGAGCAGTACTTC. Its protein product is CASSPSGGSGNEQYF.